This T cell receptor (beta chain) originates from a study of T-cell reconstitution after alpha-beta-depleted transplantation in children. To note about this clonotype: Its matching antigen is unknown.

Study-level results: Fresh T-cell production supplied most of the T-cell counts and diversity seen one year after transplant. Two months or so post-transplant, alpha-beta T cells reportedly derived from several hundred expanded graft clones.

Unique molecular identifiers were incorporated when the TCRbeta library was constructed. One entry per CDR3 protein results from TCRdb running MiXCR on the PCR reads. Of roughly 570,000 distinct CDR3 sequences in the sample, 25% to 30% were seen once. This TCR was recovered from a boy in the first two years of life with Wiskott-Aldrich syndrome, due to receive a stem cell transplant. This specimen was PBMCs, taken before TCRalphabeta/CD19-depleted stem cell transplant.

The CDR3 region is CARSEPLGSNEQFF. For the CDR3, the DNA is TGTGCCAGAAGCGAGCCGTTAGGGTCAAATGAGCAGTTCTTC. This chain connects TRBV5-3 to TRBJ2-1, with unresolved D. TRBV5-3 is filed as an ORF, its function uncertain. The CDR3 is made up of 14 amino acids. V was pared by 4 bases and J by 7 bases, with 15 bases between.